This TCR beta chain was sequenced during a study of identical twins. Whole-study results and caveats: Researchers caution that invariant MAIT and iNKT cells could partly confound zero-insertion analyses. Twin-shared out-of-frame alpha sequences were enriched for low generation probability.

No donor was unhealthy or non-Caucasian. This clonotype was detected only a few times. Its antigen is as yet unknown. TCRdb independently ran MiXCR on the 5' RACE reads; one entry per CDR3 protein. This sample carries 1.5 million or so distinct CDR3 sequences, under 35% of them seen once, and the ten largest clones take more than 0.25%. There are 16 residues in the CDR3. V shed 3 bases and J 4 bases; nucleotides not matched to a gene: 7. CDR1 DFQATT and CDR2 SNEGSKA come from the germline V gene (reference sequence). The rearrangement uses TRBV20-1 and TRBJ2-1, with 12 bases identical to TRBD2. This TCR came from a newborn girl in good health. The sample was cord blood. The CDR3 region is CSASGQTSGSYNEQFF. The CDR3 DNA follows: TGCAGTGCTAGCGGACAGACTAGCGGGAGTTACAATGAGCAGTTCTTC.